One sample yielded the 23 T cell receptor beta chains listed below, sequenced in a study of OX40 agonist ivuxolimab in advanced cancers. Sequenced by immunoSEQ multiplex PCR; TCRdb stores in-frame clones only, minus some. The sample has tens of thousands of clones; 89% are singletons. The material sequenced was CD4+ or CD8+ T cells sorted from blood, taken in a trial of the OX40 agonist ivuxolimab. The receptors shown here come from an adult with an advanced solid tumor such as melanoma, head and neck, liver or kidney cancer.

The DNA of the CDR3 is TGTGCCAGCGAAGAGGGAAATCAGCCCCAGCATTTT. This translates into CASEEGNQPQHF. The rearrangement uses TRBV5-8 and TRBJ1-5; unclear D gene. The V and J ends lost 7 bases and 4 bases respectively, with 9 bases between them. Germline V gene lookup returns CDR1 SGHTS and CDR2 YDEGEE. There are 12 residues in the CDR3.

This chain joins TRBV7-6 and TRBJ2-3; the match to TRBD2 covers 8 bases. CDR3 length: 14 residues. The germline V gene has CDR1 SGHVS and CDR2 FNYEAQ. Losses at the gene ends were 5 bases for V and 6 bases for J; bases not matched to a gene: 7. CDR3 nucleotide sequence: TGTGCCAGCAGCGCCTCTAGCGGGTGGGATACGCAGTATTTT. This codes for CASSASSGWDTQYF.

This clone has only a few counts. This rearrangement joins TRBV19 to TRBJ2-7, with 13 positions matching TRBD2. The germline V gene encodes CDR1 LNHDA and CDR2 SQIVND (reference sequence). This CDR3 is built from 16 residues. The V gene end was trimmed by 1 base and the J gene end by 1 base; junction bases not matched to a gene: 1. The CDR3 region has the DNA TGTGCCAGTAGTATAGGGGGACTAGCGGGGTCCTACGAGCAGTACTTC. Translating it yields CASSIGGLAGSYEQYF.

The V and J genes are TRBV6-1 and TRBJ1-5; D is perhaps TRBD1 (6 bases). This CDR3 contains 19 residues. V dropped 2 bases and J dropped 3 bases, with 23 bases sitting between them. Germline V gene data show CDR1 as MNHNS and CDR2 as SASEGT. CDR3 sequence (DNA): TGTGCCAGCAGTGAAACCCTCCCATTCGAGGGGGGTTTCAATCAGCCCCAGCATTTT. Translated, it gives CASSETLPFEGGFNQPQHF.

The CDR3 sequence is CASSYQRRYNEQFF. The CDR3 region has the DNA TGTGCCAGCAGCTACCAACGCCGCTACAATGAGCAGTTCTTC. The chain uses TRBV5-6 and TRBJ2-1; D unresolved. Trimming removed 3 bases at V and 3 bases at J, with 10 bases between. Germline loops: CDR1 SGHDT, CDR2 YYEEEE. This CDR3 has 14 amino acids.

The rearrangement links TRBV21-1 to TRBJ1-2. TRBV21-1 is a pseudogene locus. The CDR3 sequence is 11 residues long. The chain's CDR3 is CASSKVGGYTF. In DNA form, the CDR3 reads TGTGCCAGCAGCAAAGTGGGTGGCTACACCTTC.

CDR3 nucleotides: TGTGCCAGCAGTCCCGGACCCGGTGAAGCTTTCTTT. Protein product: CASSPGPGEAFF. The chain combines TRBV6-5 with TRBJ1-1; D not certain. Germline values: CDR1 MNHEY, CDR2 SVGAGI. V lost 5 bases to trimming and J lost 7 bases, with 11 bases between them. The CDR3 covers 12 residues.

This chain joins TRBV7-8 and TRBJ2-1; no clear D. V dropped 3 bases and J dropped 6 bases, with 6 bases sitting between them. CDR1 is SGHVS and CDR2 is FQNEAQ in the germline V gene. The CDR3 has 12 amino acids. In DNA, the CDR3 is TGTGCCAGCAGCTTTAGGGCCAATGAGCAGTTCTTC. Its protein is CASSFRANEQFF.

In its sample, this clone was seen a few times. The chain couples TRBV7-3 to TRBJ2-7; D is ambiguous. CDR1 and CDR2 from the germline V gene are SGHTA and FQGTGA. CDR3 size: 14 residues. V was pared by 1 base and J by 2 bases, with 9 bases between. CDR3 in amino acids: CASSLNGGAYEQYF. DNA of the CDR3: TGTGCCAGCAGCTTAAATGGTGGTGCCTACGAGCAGTACTTC.

In DNA, the CDR3 is TGTGCCAGCAGCCAAGGACCCGACTACACCTTC. This sequence encodes CASSQGPDYTF. The rearrangement uses TRBV14 and TRBJ1-2, with D uncertain. V dropped 1 base and J dropped 10 bases, with 7 bases sitting between them. The CDR3 is 11 residues long. Germline assignment: CDR1 SGHDN and CDR2 FVKESK. The full variable domain, rest sourced from reference TRBV14 and TRBJ1-2, is EAGVTQFPSHSVIEKGQTVTLRCDPISGHDNLYWYRRVMGKEIKFLLHFVKESKQDESGMPNNRFLAERTGGTYSTLKVQPAELEDSGVYFCASSQGPDYTFGSGTRLTVV.

CDR3 in DNA: TGTGCCAGCAGTGATCTCTTCTTCAGGACAGGGGTTGTGGAGACCCAGTACTTC. Protein: CASSDLFFRTGVVETQYF. This chain joins TRBV6-1 and TRBJ2-5; 9 bases are a match to TRBD1. The CDR3 length is 18 residues. The germline gives CDR1 MNHNS, CDR2 SASEGT. V lost 3 bases, J lost 5 bases, and 16 bases stayed unmatched.

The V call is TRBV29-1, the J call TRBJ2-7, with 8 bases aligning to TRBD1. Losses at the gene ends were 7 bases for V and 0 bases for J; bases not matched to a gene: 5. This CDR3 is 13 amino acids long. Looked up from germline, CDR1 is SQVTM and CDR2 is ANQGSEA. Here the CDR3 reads CSARDRSSYEQYF. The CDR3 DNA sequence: TGCAGCGCCCGGGACAGGAGCTCCTACGAGCAGTACTTC.

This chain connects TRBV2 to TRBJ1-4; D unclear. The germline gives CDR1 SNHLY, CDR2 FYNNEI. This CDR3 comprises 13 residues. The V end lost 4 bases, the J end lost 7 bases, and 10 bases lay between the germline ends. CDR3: CASSGAVIEKLFF. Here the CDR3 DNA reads TGTGCCAGCAGTGGGGCAGTAATTGAAAAACTGTTTTTT. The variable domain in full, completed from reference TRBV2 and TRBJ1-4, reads EPEVTQTPSHQVTQMGQEVILRCVPISNHLYFYWYRQILGQKVEFLVSFYNNEISEKSEIFDDQFSVERPDGSNFTLKIRSTKLEDSAMYFCASSGAVIEKLFFGSGTQLSVL.

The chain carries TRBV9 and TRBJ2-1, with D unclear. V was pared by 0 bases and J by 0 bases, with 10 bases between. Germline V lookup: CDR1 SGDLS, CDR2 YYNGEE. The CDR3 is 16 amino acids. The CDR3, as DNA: TGTGCCAGCAGCGTAGCTTGGGTGGGCTCCTACAATGAGCAGTTCTTC. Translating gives CASSVAWVGSYNEQFF. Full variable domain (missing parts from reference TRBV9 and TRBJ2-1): DSGVTQTPKHLITATGQRVTLRCSPRSGDLSVYWYQQSLDQGLQFLIQYYNGEERAKGNILERFSAQQFPDLHSELNLSSLELGDSALYFCASSVAWVGSYNEQFFGPGTRLTVL.

The CDR3 here is CASSEVSGHNEQFF. In DNA, the CDR3 is TGTGCCAGCAGTGAAGTGTCCGGGCACAATGAGCAGTTCTTC. J is TRBJ2-1 and V is TRBV27; unclear D gene. This CDR3 contains 14 residues. Trimming shortened V by 5 bases and J by 5 bases, and 13 bases separated the two germline ends. The germline gives CDR1 MNHEY, CDR2 SMNVEV (reference sequence).

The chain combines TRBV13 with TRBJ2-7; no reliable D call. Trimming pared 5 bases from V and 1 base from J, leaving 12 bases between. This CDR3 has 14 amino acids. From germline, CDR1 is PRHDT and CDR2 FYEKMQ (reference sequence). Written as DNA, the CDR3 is TGTGCCAGCAGCCGCCCCCTACGGTCCTACGAGCAGTACTTC. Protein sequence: CASSRPLRSYEQYF.

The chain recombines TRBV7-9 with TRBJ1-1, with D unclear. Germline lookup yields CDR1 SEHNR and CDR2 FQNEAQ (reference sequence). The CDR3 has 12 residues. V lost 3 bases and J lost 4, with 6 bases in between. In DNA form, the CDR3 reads TGTGCCAGCAGCTTTTCAGGCACTGAAGCTTTCTTT. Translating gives CASSFSGTEAFF.

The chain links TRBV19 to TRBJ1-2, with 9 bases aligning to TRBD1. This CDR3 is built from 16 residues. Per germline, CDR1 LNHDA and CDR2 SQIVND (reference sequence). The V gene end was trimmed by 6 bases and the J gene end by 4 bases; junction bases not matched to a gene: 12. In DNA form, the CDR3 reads TGTGCCAGTAGGGGACAGGGTCGGACTGAGGCCTATGGCTACACCTTC. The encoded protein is CASRGQGRTEAYGYTF.

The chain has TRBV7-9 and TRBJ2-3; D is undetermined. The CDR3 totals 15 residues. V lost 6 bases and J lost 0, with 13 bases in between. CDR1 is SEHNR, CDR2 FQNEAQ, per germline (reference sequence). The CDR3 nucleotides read TGTGCCAGCAGACCTCCGGGCAGTAGCACAGATACGCAGTATTTT. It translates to CASRPPGSSTDTQYF.

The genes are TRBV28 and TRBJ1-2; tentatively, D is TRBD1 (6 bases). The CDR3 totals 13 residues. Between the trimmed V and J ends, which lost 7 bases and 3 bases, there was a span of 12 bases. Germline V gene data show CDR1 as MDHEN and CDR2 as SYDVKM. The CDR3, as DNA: TGTGCCAGCACGCACAGGGTAGACTATGGCTACACCTTC. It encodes CASTHRVDYGYTF.

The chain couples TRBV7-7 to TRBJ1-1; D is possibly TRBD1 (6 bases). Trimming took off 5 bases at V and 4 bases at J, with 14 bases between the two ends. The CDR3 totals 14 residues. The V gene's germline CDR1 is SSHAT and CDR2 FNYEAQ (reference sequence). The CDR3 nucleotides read TGTGCCAGCAGCCCACTAGGGGGGAGCACTGAAGCTTTCTTT. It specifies CASSPLGGSTEAFF.

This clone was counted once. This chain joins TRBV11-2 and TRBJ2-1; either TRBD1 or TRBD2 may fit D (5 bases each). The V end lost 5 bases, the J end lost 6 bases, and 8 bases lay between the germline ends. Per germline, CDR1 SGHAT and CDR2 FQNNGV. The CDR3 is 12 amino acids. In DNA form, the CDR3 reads TGTGCCAGCAGCCGGGACGGCAATGAGCAGTTCTTC. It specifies CASSRDGNEQFF.

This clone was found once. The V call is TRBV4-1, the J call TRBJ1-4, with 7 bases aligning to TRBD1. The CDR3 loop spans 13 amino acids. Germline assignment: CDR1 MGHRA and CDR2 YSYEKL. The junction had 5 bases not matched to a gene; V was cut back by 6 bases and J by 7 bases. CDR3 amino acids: CASSSDRAEKLFF. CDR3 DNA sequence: TGCGCCAGCAGTTCTGACAGGGCTGAAAAACTGTTTTTT.